This is a list of T cell receptor beta chains from one sample in a study of CD8+ T cells in alopecia areata. The repertoire was sequenced with immunoSEQ multiplex PCR; TCRdb's copy has only in-frame clones and lacks some. Of about 130,000 clones in the sample, around 60% were seen once. Sample: CD4+ T cells sorted from blood, taken at week 0. These receptors all stem from a human donor with alopecia areata. CDR3s include the opening cysteine and the closing phenylalanine or tryptophan.

CDR3aa	len	v_gene	j_gene
CASSLDRGLNSPLHF	15	TRBV5-6	TRBJ1-6
CASSLSRNNEQFF	13	TRBV7-2	TRBJ2-1
CASSVFSGTTQGEFF	15	TRBV5-4	TRBJ2-1
CASSRAGSTDTQYF	14	TRBV19	TRBJ2-3
CAWGQGIDEQYF	12	TRBV30	TRBJ2-7
CASSLKGTIQYF	12	TRBV7-8	TRBJ2-4
CASSASGGGLETQYF	15	TRBV7-2	TRBJ2-5
CASSFNRDGYYEQYF	15	TRBV19	TRBJ2-7
CASSRVGVTDTQYF	14	TRBV7-9	TRBJ2-3
CASSPVGGRNIQYF	14	TRBV6-5	TRBJ2-4
CASSSLGTDEKLFF	14	TRBV7-2	TRBJ1-4
CATIRGTGIDDEQFF	15	TRBV5-4	TRBJ2-1
CASSPRTGQMNTEAFF	16	TRBV18	TRBJ1-1
CASSGQGIQPQHF	13	TRBV2	TRBJ1-5
CASSWEGDRDAEAFF	15	TRBV5-4	TRBJ1-1
CASSPPGSYEQYF	13	TRBV5-6	TRBJ2-7
CASSRASDNREQFF	14	TRBV4-2	TRBJ2-1
CASSSPSGFGTGELFF	16	TRBV6-5	TRBJ2-2
CASSHRSGEGLAFF	14	TRBV4-2	TRBJ1-1
CASSRRGTFVGNEQFF	16	TRBV5-5	TRBJ2-1
CASYPGLNQETQYF	14	TRBV5-1	TRBJ2-5
CASSAKGSTEAFF	13	TRBV18	TRBJ1-1
CASSFSDRDQEQYF	14	TRBV5-1	TRBJ2-7
CASSSGSSYGYTF	13	TRBV28	TRBJ1-2
CASSSGLAGSTDTQYF	16	TRBV5-1	TRBJ2-3
CASSFKGVSSYEQYF	15	TRBV5-6	TRBJ2-7
CASSSPSGRAAGANVLTF	18	TRBV7-9	TRBJ2-6